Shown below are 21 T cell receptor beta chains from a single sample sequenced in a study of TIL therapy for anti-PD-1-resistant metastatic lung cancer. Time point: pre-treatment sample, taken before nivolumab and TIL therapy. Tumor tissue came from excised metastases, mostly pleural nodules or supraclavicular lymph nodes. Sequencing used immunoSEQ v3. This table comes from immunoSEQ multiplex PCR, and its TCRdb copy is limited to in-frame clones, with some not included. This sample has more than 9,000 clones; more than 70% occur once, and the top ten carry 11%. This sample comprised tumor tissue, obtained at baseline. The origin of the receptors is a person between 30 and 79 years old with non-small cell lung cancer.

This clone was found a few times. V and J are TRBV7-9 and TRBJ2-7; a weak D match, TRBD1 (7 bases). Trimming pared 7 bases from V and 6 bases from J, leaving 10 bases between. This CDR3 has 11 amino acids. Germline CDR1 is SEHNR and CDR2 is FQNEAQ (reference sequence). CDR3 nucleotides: TGTGCCAGCACCCAGGGGGGCGAGCAGTACTTC. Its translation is CASTQGGEQYF.

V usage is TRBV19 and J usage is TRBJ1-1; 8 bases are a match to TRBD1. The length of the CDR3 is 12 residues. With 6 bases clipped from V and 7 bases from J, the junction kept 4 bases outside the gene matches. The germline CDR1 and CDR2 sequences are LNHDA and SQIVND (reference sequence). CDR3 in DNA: TGTGCCAGTAGCCAGGGGGCGCGTGAAGCTTTCTTT. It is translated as CASSQGAREAFF.

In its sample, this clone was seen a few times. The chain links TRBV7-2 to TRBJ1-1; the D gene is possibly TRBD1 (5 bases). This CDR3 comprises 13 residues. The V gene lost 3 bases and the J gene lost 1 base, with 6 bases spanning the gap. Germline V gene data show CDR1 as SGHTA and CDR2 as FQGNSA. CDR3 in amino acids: CASSLTENTEAFF. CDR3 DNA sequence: TGTGCCAGCAGCTTGACAGAGAACACTGAAGCTTTCTTT.

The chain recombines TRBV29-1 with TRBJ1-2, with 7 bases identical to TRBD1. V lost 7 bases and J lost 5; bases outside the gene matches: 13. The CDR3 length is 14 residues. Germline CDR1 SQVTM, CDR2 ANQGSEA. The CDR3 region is CSAAQTGQNYGYTF. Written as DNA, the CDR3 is TGCAGCGCGGCCCAAACGGGACAGAATTATGGCTACACCTTC.

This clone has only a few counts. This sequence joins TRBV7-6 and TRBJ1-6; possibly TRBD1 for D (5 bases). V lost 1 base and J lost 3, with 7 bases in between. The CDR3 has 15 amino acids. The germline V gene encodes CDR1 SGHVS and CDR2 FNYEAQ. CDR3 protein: CASSLGRDYNSPLHF. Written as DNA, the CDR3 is TGTGCCAGCAGCTTAGGCAGGGACTATAATTCACCCCTCCACTTT. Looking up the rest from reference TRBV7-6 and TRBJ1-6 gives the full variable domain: GAGVSQSPRYKVTKRGQDVALRCDPISGHVSLYWYRQALGQGPEFLTYFNYEAQQDKSGLPNDRFSAERPEGSISTLTIQRTEQRDSAMYRCASSLGRDYNSPLHFGNGTRLTVT.

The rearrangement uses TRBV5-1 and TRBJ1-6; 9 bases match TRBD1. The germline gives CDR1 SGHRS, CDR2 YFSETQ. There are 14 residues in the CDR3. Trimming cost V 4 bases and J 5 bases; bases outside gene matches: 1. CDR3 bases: TGCGCCAGCAGCCGGACAGGGGATAATTCACCCCTCCACTTT. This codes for CASSRTGDNSPLHF. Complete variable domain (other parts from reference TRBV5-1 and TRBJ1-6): KAGVTQTPRYLIKTRGQQVTLSCSPISGHRSVSWYQQTPGQGLQFLFEYFSETQRNKGNFPGRFSGRQFSNSRSEMNVSTLELGDSALYLCASSRTGDNSPLHFGNGTRLTVT.

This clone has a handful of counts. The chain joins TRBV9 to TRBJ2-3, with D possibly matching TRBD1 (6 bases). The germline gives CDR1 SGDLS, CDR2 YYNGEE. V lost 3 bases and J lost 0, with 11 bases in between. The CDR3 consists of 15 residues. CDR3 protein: CASSGGRRSTDTQYF. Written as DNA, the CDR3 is TGTGCCAGCAGCGGGGGGCGAAGGAGCACAGATACGCAGTATTTT.

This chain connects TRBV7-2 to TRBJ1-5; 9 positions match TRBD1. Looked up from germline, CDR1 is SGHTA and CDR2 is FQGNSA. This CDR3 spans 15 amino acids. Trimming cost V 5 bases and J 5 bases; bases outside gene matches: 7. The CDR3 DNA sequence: TGTGCCAGCAGCCCCGACGGACAGGGGTATCAGCCCCAGCATTTT. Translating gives CASSPDGQGYQPQHF. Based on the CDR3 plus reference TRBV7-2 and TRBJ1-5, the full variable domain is GAGVSQSPSNKVTEKGKDVELRCDPISGHTALYWYRQSLGQGLEFLIYFQGNSAPDKSGLPSDRFSAERTGGSVSTLTIQRTQQEDSAVYLCASSPDGQGYQPQHFGDGTRLSIL.

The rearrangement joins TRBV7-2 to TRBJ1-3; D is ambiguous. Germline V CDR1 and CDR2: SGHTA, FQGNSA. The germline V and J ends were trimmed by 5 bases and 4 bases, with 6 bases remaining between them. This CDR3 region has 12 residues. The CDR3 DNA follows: TGTGCCAGCAGCATTCAGGGAAACACCATATATTTT. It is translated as CASSIQGNTIYF.

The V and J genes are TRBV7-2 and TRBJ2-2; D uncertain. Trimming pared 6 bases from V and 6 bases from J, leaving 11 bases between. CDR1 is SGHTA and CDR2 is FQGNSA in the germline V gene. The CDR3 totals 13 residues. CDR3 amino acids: CASRMPGPGELFF. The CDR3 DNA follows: TGTGCCAGCAGGATGCCAGGCCCCGGGGAGCTGTTTTTT.

The CDR3 DNA sequence: TGTGCCAGCAGCCCCCACCTGAGGGAGGAGGACGAGACCCAGTACTTC. Amino acids: CASSPHLREEDETQYF. This chain joins TRBV5-5 and TRBJ2-5; TRBD2 is a possible D gene (6 bases). The V gene's germline CDR1 is SGHKS and CDR2 YYEKEE (reference sequence). Trimming stripped 4 bases from V and 5 bases from J, with 21 bases between. CDR3 length equals 16 residues. Looking up the rest from reference TRBV5-5 and TRBJ2-5 gives the full variable domain: DAGVTQSPTHLIKTRGQQVTLRCSPISGHKSVSWYQQVLGQGPQFIFQYYEKEERGRGNFPDRFSARQFPNYSSELNVNALLLGDSALYLCASSPHLREEDETQYFGPGTRLLVL.

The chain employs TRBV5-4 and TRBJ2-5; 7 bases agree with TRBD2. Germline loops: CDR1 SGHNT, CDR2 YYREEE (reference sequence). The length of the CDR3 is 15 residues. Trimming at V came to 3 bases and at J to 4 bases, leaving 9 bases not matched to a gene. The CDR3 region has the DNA TGTGCCAGCAGCTCGATTGCGGGGGTGAGAGAGACCCAGTACTTC. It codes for CASSSIAGVRETQYF.

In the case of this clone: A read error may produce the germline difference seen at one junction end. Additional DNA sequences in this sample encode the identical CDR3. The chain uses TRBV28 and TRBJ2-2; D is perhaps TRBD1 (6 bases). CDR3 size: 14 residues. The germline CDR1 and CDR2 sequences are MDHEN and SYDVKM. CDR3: CASILQGNTGELFF. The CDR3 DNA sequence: TGTGCCAGCATCTTACAGGGTAACACTGGGGAGCTGTTTTTT.

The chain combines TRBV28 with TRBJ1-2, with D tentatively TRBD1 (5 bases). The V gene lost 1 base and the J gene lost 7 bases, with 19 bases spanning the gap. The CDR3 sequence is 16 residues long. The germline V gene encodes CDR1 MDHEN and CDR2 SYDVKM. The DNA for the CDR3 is TGTGCCAGCAGTTTATTGCCCCAGGGCCAGGGTGGTGGCTACACCTTC. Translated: CASSLLPQGQGGGYTF.

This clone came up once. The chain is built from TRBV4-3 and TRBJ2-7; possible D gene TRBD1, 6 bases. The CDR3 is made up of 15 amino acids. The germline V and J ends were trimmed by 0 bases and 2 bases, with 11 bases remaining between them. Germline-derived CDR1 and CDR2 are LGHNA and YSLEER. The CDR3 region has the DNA TGCGCCAGCAGCCAAGATAGGACAGTGGCCTACGAGCAGTACTTC. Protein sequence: CASSQDRTVAYEQYF.

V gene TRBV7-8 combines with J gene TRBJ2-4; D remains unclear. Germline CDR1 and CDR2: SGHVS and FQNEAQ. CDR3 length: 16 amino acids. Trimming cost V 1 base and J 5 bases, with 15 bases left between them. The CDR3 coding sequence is TGTGCCAGCAGCTTAGTAGGCGGCGCGACGCAAAACATTCAGTACTTC. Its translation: CASSLVGGATQNIQYF.

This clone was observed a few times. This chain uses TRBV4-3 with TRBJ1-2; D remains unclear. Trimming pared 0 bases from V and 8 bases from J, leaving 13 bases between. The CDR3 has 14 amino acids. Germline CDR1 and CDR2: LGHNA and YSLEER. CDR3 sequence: CASSQDRATQGYTF. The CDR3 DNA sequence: TGCGCCAGCAGCCAAGATAGGGCCACCCAGGGCTACACCTTC.

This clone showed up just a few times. CDR3 protein: CASSFPGEVYEQYF. CDR3 bases: TGTGCCAGCAGCTTTCCAGGTGAGGTATACGAGCAGTACTTC. The V call is TRBV5-4, the J call TRBJ2-7, with D unresolved. With 2 bases removed from V and 4 bases from J, the gap between germline ends came to 13 bases. From germline, CDR1 is SGHNT and CDR2 YYREEE (reference sequence). This CDR3 contains 14 residues.

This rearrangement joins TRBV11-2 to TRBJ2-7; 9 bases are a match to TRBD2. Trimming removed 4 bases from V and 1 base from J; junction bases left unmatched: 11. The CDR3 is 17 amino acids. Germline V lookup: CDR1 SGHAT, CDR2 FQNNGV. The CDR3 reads CASSSPASGALSYEQYF. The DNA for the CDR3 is TGTGCCAGCAGCTCCCCCGCTAGCGGGGCGCTTTCCTACGAGCAGTACTTC.

CDR3 in amino acids: CASSLDRLAVYNEQFF. In nucleotides, the CDR3 is TGTGCCAGCAGCTTGGATCGCCTAGCGGTCTACAATGAGCAGTTCTTC. The chain carries TRBV5-4 and TRBJ2-1; 7 bases align to TRBD2. The CDR3 consists of 16 residues. Germline V gene data show CDR1 as SGHNT and CDR2 as YYREEE (reference sequence). J was trimmed by 3 bases and V by 0 bases; bases with no gene match: 6.

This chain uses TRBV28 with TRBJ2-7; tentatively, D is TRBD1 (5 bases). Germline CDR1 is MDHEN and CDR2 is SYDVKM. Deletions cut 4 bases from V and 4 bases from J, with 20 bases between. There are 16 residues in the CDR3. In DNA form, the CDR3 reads TGTGCCAGCAGTTCCCGGTCAGCAGGGTTGTTTTACGAGCAGTACTTC. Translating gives CASSSRSAGLFYEQYF.